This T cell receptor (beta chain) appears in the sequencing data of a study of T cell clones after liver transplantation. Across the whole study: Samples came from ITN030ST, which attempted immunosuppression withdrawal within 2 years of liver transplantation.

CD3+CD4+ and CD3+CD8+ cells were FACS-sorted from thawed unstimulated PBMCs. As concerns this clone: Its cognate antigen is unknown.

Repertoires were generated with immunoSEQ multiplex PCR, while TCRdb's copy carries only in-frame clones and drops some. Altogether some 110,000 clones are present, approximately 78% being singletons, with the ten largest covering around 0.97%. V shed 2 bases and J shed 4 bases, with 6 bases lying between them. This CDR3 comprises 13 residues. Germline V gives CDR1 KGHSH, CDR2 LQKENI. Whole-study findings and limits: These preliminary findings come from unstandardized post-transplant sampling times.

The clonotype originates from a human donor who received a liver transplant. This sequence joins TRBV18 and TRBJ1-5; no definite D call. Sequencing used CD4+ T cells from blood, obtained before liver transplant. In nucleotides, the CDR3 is TGTGCCAGCTCACCAGCCGAGAATCAGCCCCAGCATTTT. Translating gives CASSPAENQPQHF.